Listed here are 15 T cell receptor beta chains from one sample, sequenced in a study of CD8 T cells in ankylosing spondylitis. TCRdb re-derived calls from the 5' RACE reads in MiXCR, one entry per CDR3 protein. The sample includes roughly 130,000 distinct CDR3 sequences, roughly 7.3% of them seen just once. The source material was blood, either unsorted or a sorted T cell fraction (not recorded which). These receptors were collected from a male donor with ankylosing spondylitis or in good health (not recorded which).

This clonotype occurred many times. The J gene is TRBJ1-5, the V gene TRBV29-1; no definite D call. Germline V gene lookup returns CDR1 SQVTM and CDR2 ANQGSEA. The CDR3 runs 12 residues. The CDR3 DNA is TGCATTCCGCCCGGTTGCAATCAGCCCCAGCATTTT. This translates into CIPPGCNQPQHF.

The sample holds many counts of this clonotype. The J gene is TRBJ2-7, the V gene TRBV20-1, with D perhaps matching TRBD1 (5 bases). Germline V lookup: CDR1 DFQATT, CDR2 SNEGSKA (reference sequence). This CDR3 spans 14 amino acids. The V end lost 1 base, the J end lost 1 base, and 11 bases lay between the germline ends. In DNA form, the CDR3 reads TGCAGTGCTAGAGGGGTAGACAGATCCTACGAGCAGTACTTC. Translating gives CSARGVDRSYEQYF.

The sample holds many counts of this clonotype. This chain uses TRBV29-1 with TRBJ2-1, with D perhaps matching TRBD1 (6 bases). V was trimmed by 7 bases and J by 10 bases, leaving 11 bases between them. Germline lookup yields CDR1 SQVTM and CDR2 ANQGSEA. The length of the CDR3 is 10 residues. CDR3 sequence: CSAGQSEQFF. The DNA of the CDR3 is TGCAGCGCTGGACAGTCCGAGCAGTTCTTC.

CDR3 residues: CASCPQGEGQLKYEQYF. The CDR3 bases are TGTGCCAGCTGCCCCCAGGGGGAGGGGCAACTTAAGTACGAGCAGTACTTC. The rearrangement links TRBV3-1 to TRBJ2-7; D may be TRBD1 or TRBD2 (7 bases each). This CDR3 contains 17 residues. Trimming stripped 8 bases from V and 4 bases from J, with 27 bases between. From germline, CDR1 is LGHDT and CDR2 YNNKEL (reference sequence).

This clonotype showed up many times. This rearrangement joins TRBV20-1 to TRBJ2-2; 8 nucleotides align to TRBD2. This CDR3 region has 16 residues. Per the germline V gene, CDR1 is DFQATT and CDR2 is SNEGSKA (reference sequence). V dropped 4 bases and J dropped 2; count of bases not matched to a gene: 9. The CDR3 DNA is TGCAGTGCTACTCCACCGGGACTAGATAACACCGGGGAGCTGTTTTTT. It specifies CSATPPGLDNTGELFF.

Many counts were recorded for this clonotype. The chain links TRBV7-9 to TRBJ2-3; the D is unclear. CDR3 size: 14 residues. V lost 1 base to trimming and J lost 8 bases, with 13 bases between them. In germline, CDR1 is SEHNR, CDR2 FQNEAQ (reference sequence). The CDR3 DNA follows: TGTGCCAGCAGCTTAGTCCAGCCGCCCAGTACGCAGTATTTT. Protein product: CASSLVQPPSTQYF.

This clonotype was counted many times. The chain couples TRBV12-3 or TRBV12-4 to TRBJ2-3, with 10 bases identical to TRBD2. V shed 7 bases and J 6 bases; nucleotides not matched to a gene: 7. The CDR3 is 14 residues long. As DNA, the CDR3 is TGTGCCAGCAAGACCGGGACTAGCGACGATACGCAGTATTTT. Its translation is CASKTGTSDDTQYF.

This clonotype was seen repeatedly, ten times or more. The CDR3 region is CASSIGTVQETQYF. The CDR3 bases are TGTGCCAGCAGCATCGGGACTGTTCAAGAGACCCAGTACTTC. V is TRBV5-8 and J is TRBJ2-5, with D possibly TRBD2 on 6 matching bases. The CDR3 runs 14 residues. The germline V gene encodes CDR1 SGHTS and CDR2 YDEGEE. V was clipped by 4 bases and J by 2 bases, with 12 bases between them.

This clonotype was observed many times. CDR3 amino acids: CSAIGAAGELFF. The CDR3 DNA is TGCAGTGCTATCGGAGCAGCCGGGGAGCTGTTTTTT. The V gene is TRBV20-1, the J gene TRBJ2-2; the D is unclear. Deletions cut 4 bases from V and 6 bases from J, with 9 bases between. Germline V gives CDR1 DFQATT, CDR2 SNEGSKA (reference sequence). This CDR3 has 12 amino acids.

There are many counts of this clonotype. This chain joins TRBV12-3 or TRBV12-4 and TRBJ2-7, with 7 bases aligning to TRBD2. This CDR3 contains 15 residues. The trim removed 5 bases at V and 3 bases at J, leaving 10 bases unmatched. CDR3 in amino acids: CASSQPGRGDYEQYF. The CDR3 nucleotides read TGTGCCAGCAGTCAACCGGGACGGGGGGACTACGAGCAGTACTTC.

Ten or more counts support this clonotype. The CDR3: CASSHNRVILHTQYF. DNA for the CDR3: TGTGCCAGCAGCCACAACAGGGTCATACTCCATACGCAGTATTTT. This chain uses TRBV5-5 with TRBJ2-3; TRBD1 might be the D (6 bases). The germline V gene has CDR1 SGHKS and CDR2 YYEKEE (reference sequence). V gave up 4 bases and J gave up 7 bases, with 19 bases separating them. The CDR3 consists of 15 residues.

Many counts were recorded for this clonotype. This CDR3 is CASSLTLAGNNEQFF. The CDR3 DNA reads as TGTGCCAGCAGCCTGACACTAGCGGGCAACAATGAGCAGTTCTTC. This chain joins TRBV6-1 and TRBJ2-1, with 9 bases lining up with TRBD2. V was clipped by 6 bases and J by 5 bases; unmatched bases: 8. The germline V gene has CDR1 MNHNS and CDR2 SASEGT. This CDR3 contains 15 residues.

The sample holds many counts of this clonotype. V and J are TRBV3-1 and TRBJ2-5; no firm D call. CDR3 length equals 13 residues. Germline lookup yields CDR1 LGHDT and CDR2 YNNKEL (reference sequence). V was clipped by 5 bases and J by 2 bases, with 9 bases between them. CDR3 loop: CASSITLQETQYF. The CDR3 DNA reads TGTGCCAGCAGCATAACCCTACAAGAGACCCAGTACTTC.

This clonotype was recorded many times. The J gene is TRBJ2-7, the V gene TRBV18, with 11 bases fitting TRBD1. CDR1 is KGHSH, CDR2 LQKENI, per germline. Unmatched junction bases numbered 13, after V lost 5 bases and J lost 4 bases. The CDR3 has 17 residues. As DNA, the CDR3 is TGTGCCAGCTCAGCCTTCCCCGGACAGGGGGCCTTGTACGAGCAGTACTTC. This sequence encodes CASSAFPGQGALYEQYF. Full variable domain (remainder filled in from reference TRBV18 and TRBJ2-7): NAGVMQNPRHLVRRRGQEARLRCSPMKGHSHVYWYRQLPEEGLKFMVYLQKENIIDESGMPKERFSAEFPKEGPSILRIQQVVRGDSAAYFCASSAFPGQGALYEQYFGPGTRLTVT.

This clonotype showed up many times. This chain joins TRBV27 and TRBJ2-7, with TRBD2 matching over 14 bases. Germline CDR1 reads MNHEY; CDR2 reads SMNVEV (reference sequence). The length of the CDR3 is 16 residues. V was clipped by 2 bases and J by 5 bases; unmatched bases: 5. CDR3 protein: CASSLRGTSGSHEQYF. The CDR3 bases are TGTGCCAGCAGTTTAAGGGGGACTAGCGGGAGCCACGAGCAGTACTTC.